This is a list of T cell receptor beta chains from one sample in a study of beta chain features in type 1 diabetes. The data were produced by immunoSEQ multiplex PCR, yet TCRdb's version contains in-frame clones alone and is incomplete. This sample has about 53,000 clones, with around 50% found just once. The sample consisted of Tregs from blood. The receptors shown here come from a middle-aged woman with type 1 diabetes. CDR3s leave out the opening cysteine and the closing phenylalanine or tryptophan. Each record gives: V gene, J gene, CDR3 protein.

V gene: TRBV6-5
J gene: TRBJ1-1
CDR3 protein: ASQGQPNTEAF

V gene: TRBV5-1
J gene: TRBJ2-2
CDR3 protein: ASSRLAGNTGELF

V gene: TRBV7-9
J gene: TRBJ1-1
CDR3 protein: ASSGALNTEAF

V gene: TRBV2
J gene: TRBJ2-4
CDR3 protein: ASSRRTGAADIQY

V gene: TRBV6-5
J gene: TRBJ1-1
CDR3 protein: ASSPGRGTEAF

V gene: TRBV4-3
J gene: TRBJ2-2
CDR3 protein: ASSQDLRGRSTGELF

V gene: TRBV6-1
J gene: TRBJ2-3
CDR3 protein: ASSALSRGGTDTQY

V gene: TRBV7-2
J gene: TRBJ2-1
CDR3 protein: ASSLEGGSYNEQF

V gene: TRBV5-8
J gene: TRBJ2-1
CDR3 protein: ASSFRLAIGEQF

V gene: TRBV7-2
J gene: TRBJ1-3
CDR3 protein: ASSKGPQRLSGNTIY

V gene: TRBV7-9
J gene: TRBJ2-2
CDR3 protein: ASSFSTGGGSGELF

V gene: TRBV15
J gene: TRBJ2-5
CDR3 protein: ATSRGLAGQETQY

V gene: TRBV7-3
J gene: TRBJ2-7
CDR3 protein: ASSLNPTSARGEQY

V gene: TRBV5-1
J gene: TRBJ2-3
CDR3 protein: ASSPWTSGTDTQY